This T cell receptor (beta chain) comes out of a study of shared clonotypes between healthy human individuals. At the level of the study: Per-donor plates numbered three CD4 naive, three CD4 memory, two CD8 naive and one CD8 memory. Broader study findings: Generally, naive subsets came out with larger estimated richness than memory subsets.

Adults of Caucasian background living in Nashville, Tennessee made up all donors. Measured with immunoSEQ multiplex PCR; TCRdb has only the in-frame clones, and not every one. The sample includes around 700,000 clones, around 72% of them seen just once. There are 14 residues in the CDR3. Germline V gene sequence: CDR1 MDHEN, CDR2 SYDVKM. Trimming took 6 bases from V and 3 from J; bases not matched to a gene: 4. With regard to this clone: Antigen specificity is unknown.

The source material was memory CD4+ T cells sorted from blood. This sample's subset: CD45RA-negative fraction. The chain links TRBV28 to TRBJ1-4; 7 bases line up with TRBD1. The receptor was derived from a woman in her thirties in good health. CDR3 coding DNA: TGTGCCAGCAGACCAGGGGGGGCTAATGAAAAACTGTTTTTT. Protein: CASRPGGANEKLFF.